This is a list of T cell receptor beta chains from one sample in a study of cytomegalovirus exposure and HLA in healthy donors. Generated by immunoSEQ multiplex PCR, the TCRdb table keeps only in-frame clones and is missing some. Counted here are some 71,000 clones, 75% to 80% occurring once; the ten biggest clones make up around 3.3%. Source material: PBMCs. These TCRs come from a young man in good health and CMV-seronegative. CDR3s include the opening cysteine and the closing phenylalanine or tryptophan. The D gene is left open where the match is weak. Clone size is stated in some rows and not others, as once, few, many or a class when expanded.

TRBV28	TRBJ2-1	TRBD1	-	TGTGCCAGCAGCCAACCCGGGACAGTATACAATGAGCAGTTCTTC	CASSQPGTVYNEQFF
TRBV4-2	TRBJ2-7	TRBD1	-	TGTGCCAGCAGCCATACCGGGACAGCCCAATACGAGCAGTACTTC	CASSHTGTAQYEQYF
TRBV29-1	TRBJ2-5	-	once	TGCAGCGTGGGGGGTGGAGAGACCCAGTACTTC	CSVGGGETQYF
TRBV13	TRBJ2-7	-	-	TGTGCCAGCAGCTCAGGCCGGGGTAGCGGCTCCTACGAGCAGTACTTC	CASSSGRGSGSYEQYF
TRBV6-5	TRBJ2-5	-	-	TGTGCCAGCAGTTACTTTCTAGACTCGGCTCAAGAGACCCAGTACTTC	CASSYFLDSAQETQYF
TRBV7-9	TRBJ2-1	-	few	TGTGCCAGCACCTTAGGGGAGAGGCAGTTCTTC	CASTLGERQFF
TRBV4-3	TRBJ2-3	TRBD2	-	TGCGCCAGCAGCCAAGGCGGCGGGGGGCGTGATACGCAGTATTTT	CASSQGGGGRDTQYF
TRBV29-1	TRBJ2-3	-	-	TGCAGCGCCTGGACAGTAGCAGATACGCAGTATTTT	CSAWTVADTQYF
TRBV29-1	TRBJ2-7	TRBD1	few	TGCAGCGTTGAGGGACAGGGGGCCTACGAGCAGTACTTC	CSVEGQGAYEQYF
TRBV6-1	TRBJ1-6	-	-	TGTGCCAGCAGTGACACTAGGGGACTGAGCTCCTATAATTCACCCCTCCACTTT	CASSDTRGLSSYNSPLHF
TRBV11-3	TRBJ1-2	-	-	TGTGCCAGCAGCTTAAACAGGTGGGGCTACACCTTC	CASSLNRWGYTF
TRBV9	TRBJ2-3	TRBD1	-	TGTGCCAGCAGCGTAAGGCAGACAGGGAGAGATAGGGATACGCAGTATTTT	CASSVRQTGRDRDTQYF
TRBV19	TRBJ1-1	-	-	TGTGCCAGTAGTTCCGCGCGCGCCGGGCTGGTTCTTCGGGGAGCTTTCTTT	CASSSARAGLVLRGAFF
TRBV5-5	TRBJ1-1	TRBD1	-	TGTGCCAGCAGCTTGTTCGATGCAGGGGGTGCTGAAGCTTTCTTT	CASSLFDAGGAEAFF
TRBV19	TRBJ2-5	TRBD1	-	TGTGCCAGTAGTGCACAGGGGGCAAGAGAGACCCAGTACTTC	CASSAQGARETQYF
TRBV7-6	TRBJ2-1	TRBD2	-	TGTGCCACGGCTAGCGGGGGGGCCCCTGAGCAGTTCTTC	CATASGGAPEQFF
TRBV4-3	TRBJ2-2	-	few	TGCGCCAGCAGCCCCTATACTAGATCCGGGGAGCTGTTTTTT	CASSPYTRSGELFF
TRBV7-9	TRBJ2-7	TRBD2	few	TGTGCCAGCAGGCATAGGACTAGCCTCGAGCAGTACTTC	CASRHRTSLEQYF
TRBV18	TRBJ2-3	TRBD2	-	TGTGCCAGCTCAACCAAGACTAGCGGGGGGGCCTATACGCAGTATTTT	CASSTKTSGGAYTQYF
TRBV7-9	TRBJ1-5	-	-	TGTGCCAGCAGCGATAACTCAGCAGGGCCGCCGCATTTT	CASSDNSAGPPHF
TRBV5-3	TRBJ2-7	TRBD1	-	TGTGCCAGAAGCGGGTCCCGGGACAGGGGGCACTACGAGCAGTACTTC	CARSGSRDRGHYEQYF
TRBV6-6	TRBJ2-4	-	-	TGTGCCAGCAGGAGGGAAACGTACGGGGCCAAAAACATTCAGTACTTC	CASRRETYGAKNIQYF
TRBV2	TRBJ2-1	TRBD2	-	TGTGCCAGCAGTGAACCCACGGGGACTAGCGGGGGGGCGAAGTACAATGAGCAGTTCTTC	CASSEPTGTSGGAKYNEQFF
TRBV6-1	TRBJ1-2	TRBD1	once	TGTGCCAGCAGTTTACGGGCAGGGGGTGGAGGCTACACCTTC	CASSLRAGGGGYTF
TRBV13	TRBJ2-7	TRBD1	-	TGTGCCAGCAGCTTAGGGACAGGGGGTTCCTACGAGCAGTACTTC	CASSLGTGGSYEQYF
TRBV9	TRBJ2-3	-	-	TGTGCCAGCAGCGTTCTAGCGCCTGGAGATACGCAGTATTTT	CASSVLAPGDTQYF
TRBV5-1	TRBJ1-1	-	-	TGCGCCAGCAAAAACGGGGGAGCGAACACTGAAGCTTTCTTT	CASKNGGANTEAFF
TRBV27	TRBJ1-2	TRBD1	-	TGTGCCAGCAGTTTAAGACAGGGCTTCTATGGCTACACCTTC	CASSLRQGFYGYTF
TRBV7-7	TRBJ1-4	-	few	TGTGCCAGCAGCCTCGACAGGAATGAAAAACTGTTTTTT	CASSLDRNEKLFF
TRBV5-6	TRBJ2-5	TRBD1	-	TGTGCCAGCGCCGGGACAGACAAAGAGACCCAGTACTTC	CASAGTDKETQYF
TRBV15	TRBJ1-3	-	-	TGTGCCACCGGTCTAAGTCGGAGCTCTGGAAACACCATATATTTT	CATGLSRSSGNTIYF
TRBV9	TRBJ1-2	-	-	TGTGCCAGCAGCTCCAGGGGAGGGTTGGGCTCCGGCTACACCTTC	CASSSRGGLGSGYTF
TRBV5-8	TRBJ1-1	-	once	TGTGCCAGCAGCTTGGTAAGGGACACCCAATACAACACTGAAGCTTTCTTT	CASSLVRDTQYNTEAFF
TRBV6-1	TRBJ2-5	TRBD2	-	TGTGCCAGCGCAGGACTAGCGGGACCCACGGGGACCCAGTACTTC	CASAGLAGPTGTQYF
TRBV9	TRBJ2-3	TRBD2	-	TGTGCCAGCAGCGTAGAGCTAGCGGGGCCCTTCACAGATACGCAGTATTTT	CASSVELAGPFTDTQYF
TRBV9	TRBJ2-3	-	-	TGTGCCAGCAGCGTAGAGTCAGGGGGGAATACGCAGTATTTT	CASSVESGGNTQYF
TRBV6-1	TRBJ1-3	-	-	TGTGCCAGCAGTGAAGAAATGTACTCTGGAAACACCATATATTTT	CASSEEMYSGNTIYF
TRBV6-5	TRBJ2-1	TRBD1	-	TGTGCCAGCAGCCCCGACAGGGGGCTTGTCAATGAGCAGTTCTTC	CASSPDRGLVNEQFF
TRBV7-9	TRBJ2-5	-	-	TGTGCCAGCAGCTTAGCAGGCCCCAGGGATACGGAGTACTTC	CASSLAGPRDTEYF
TRBV5-1	TRBJ1-6	TRBD1	-	TGCGCCAGCAGCCCAGGACAGGGAAGAGGGAATTCACCCCTCCACTTT	CASSPGQGRGNSPLHF
TRBV9	TRBJ2-7	TRBD1	-	TGTGCCAGCAGCGTAGCCGGGACAGACTCCTACGAGCAGTACTTC	CASSVAGTDSYEQYF
TRBV7-9	TRBJ2-2	-	-	TGTGCCAGCAGCTTCAGGGACACCAACACCGGGGAGCTGTTTTTT	CASSFRDTNTGELFF
TRBV5-4	TRBJ2-7	TRBD1	-	TGTGCCAGCAGCTTGCAGGGGGCTAACGAGCAGTACTTC	CASSLQGANEQYF
TRBV29-1	TRBJ1-1	TRBD1	-	TGCAGCGGGGGACAGGAGGGCACTGAAGCTTTCTTT	CSGGQEGTEAFF
TRBV6-1	TRBJ1-3	-	-	TGTGCCAGCAGGGGCGGGACTGGAAACACCATATATTTT	CASRGGTGNTIYF
TRBV10-3	TRBJ1-2	-	-	TGTGCCTCTCGGGGTCTACTATATGGCTACACCTTC	CASRGLLYGYTF
TRBV6-1	TRBJ1-5	-	-	TGTGCCGGCAGATTGGGCAGGGGAAATCAGCCCCAGCATTTT	CAGRLGRGNQPQHF
TRBV18	TRBJ1-2	-	-	TGTGCCAGCTCACCTCCAGGCTTCTACGGCTACACCTTC	CASSPPGFYGYTF
TRBV10-3	TRBJ1-2	-	-	TGTGCCATCAGTGACCTTTCTTTACGGGGGGTTTCACCCTACACCTTC	CAISDLSLRGVSPYTF
TRBV6-5	TRBJ2-1	-	-	TGTGCCAGCACCCAAGGAGGCGAGCAGTTCTTC	CASTQGGEQFF
TRBV7-9	TRBJ1-1	-	few	TGTGCCAGCAGCTTAGTTGCCCTGCGGGGGGGGAACACTGAAGCTTTCTTT	CASSLVALRGGNTEAFF
TRBV5-1	TRBJ1-2	-	-	TGCGCCAGCAGCCCCCGGACGGGAAAATCTAACTATGGCTACACCTTC	CASSPRTGKSNYGYTF
TRBV6-5	TRBJ1-1	TRBD1	-	TGTGCCAGCAGTCCCAGGGGGGATGAAGCTTTCTTT	CASSPRGDEAFF
TRBV7-2	TRBJ1-4	-	-	TGTGCCAGCAGTCCAGACACCACAACTAATGAAAAACTGTTTTTT	CASSPDTTTNEKLFF
TRBV7-9	TRBJ1-2	-	-	TGTGCCAGCAGCTCCTCCGGGGCTAACTATGGCTACACCTTC	CASSSSGANYGYTF